This T cell receptor (beta chain) appears in the sequencing data of a study of T cell repertoires in cytomegalovirus infection. Study-wide background: Used in the study were CMV epitopes, some recently identified and HLA-C-restricted, others well-studied and HLA-B-restricted. Signatures in public TCR beta sequences pointed to both CMV infection and matching HLA type.

Study-level results: Predominance within the ex vivo response was attributable to HLA-C-restricted CMV-specific TCR beta clonotypes.

A few counts support this clonotype. What it binds is not known. TCRdb used MiXCR to reprocess the reads, holding one entry per CDR3 protein. The repertoire holds 640,000 or so distinct CDR3 sequences, with around a third as singletons. The starting material was cultured PBMCs, obtained from culture after CMV antigen stimulation. This receptor was obtained from a human donor in good health (CMV status not recorded). Some clones in this sample may be carry-over from other donors' samples.

In DNA form, the CDR3 reads TGTGCCAGCCTGGGGGGAGCCCGCACAGATACGCAGTATTTT. Residues: CASLGGARTDTQYF. The chain recombines TRBV7-9 with TRBJ2-3, with D possibly matching TRBD2 (6 bases). Germline CDR1 and CDR2: SEHNR and FQNEAQ (reference sequence). The CDR3 totals 14 residues. With 8 bases removed from V and 1 base from J, the gap between germline ends came to 13 bases.